This T cell receptor (beta chain) was captured by sequencing in a study of blood T cell repertoires in COVID-19. About the research overall: Acute-phase and convalescent COVID-19 samples originated in the United States, Italy and Spain. T cells, B-cell-depleted T cells, or PBMCs provided the cDNA or gDNA that served as material.

Generated by immunoSEQ multiplex PCR, the TCRdb table keeps only in-frame clones and is missing some. The data show about 160,000 clones, roughly four fifths seen once. This clone is medium-sized by share. Looked up from germline, CDR1 is SGHDT and CDR2 is YYEEEE. Germline trimming cut 2 bases from V and 0 bases from J; bases unmatched to any gene: 8. The CDR3 has 17 residues. The clonotype was recovered from a human donor with acute or convalescent COVID-19. The donor label of this sample is uncertain. Sequenced input: peripheral blood. This rearrangement joins TRBV5-6 to TRBJ1-1; 9 positions match TRBD1. The CDR3 is CASSLTGQGFMNTEAFF. In nucleotides, the CDR3 is TGTGCCAGCAGCTTAACGGGACAGGGTTTCATGAACACTGAAGCTTTCTTT.